This T cell receptor (beta chain) stems from a study of T cells after yellow fever vaccination. Study-wide points: Though it reached lower strength, the secondary response hit its peak faster, day 5 versus 15.

TCRdb redid the calling of the 5' RACE reads with MiXCR, one entry per CDR3 protein. The sample yields fewer than 500,000 distinct CDR3 sequences, 15% to 20% seen once. This clonotype was found many times. Its antigen is unknown. The CDR3 contains 18 residues. From germline, CDR1 is SGHDN and CDR2 FVKESK. The V end lost 0 bases, the J end lost 8 bases, and 22 bases lay between the germline ends. The TCR sequence derives from a man aged 18 to 35 who received the YFV17D yellow fever vaccine. The chain couples TRBV14 to TRBJ1-4; D unclear. This material consisted of PBMCs, taken before the yellow fever booster vaccination. The CDR3 region is CASSQDLALDGSGEKLFF. DNA of the CDR3: TGTGCCAGCAGCCAAGATCTCGCCCTCGACGGTTCGGGGGAAAAACTGTTTTTT.